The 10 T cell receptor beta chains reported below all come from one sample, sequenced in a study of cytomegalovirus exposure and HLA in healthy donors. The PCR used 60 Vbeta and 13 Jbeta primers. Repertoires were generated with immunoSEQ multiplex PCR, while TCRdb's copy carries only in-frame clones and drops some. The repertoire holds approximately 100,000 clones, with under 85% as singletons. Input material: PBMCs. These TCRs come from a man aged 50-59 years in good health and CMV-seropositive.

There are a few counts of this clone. CDR3 residues: CASRLFSRFGLAGQETQYF. The CDR3 DNA follows: TGTGCAAGTCGCTTATTCAGTAGGTTCGGGCTAGCGGGACAAGAGACCCAGTACTTC. The chain carries TRBV12-2 and TRBJ2-5; TRBD2, the table's D call, was not compared with the DNA. TRBV12-2 is noted as a pseudogene. There are 19 residues in the CDR3.

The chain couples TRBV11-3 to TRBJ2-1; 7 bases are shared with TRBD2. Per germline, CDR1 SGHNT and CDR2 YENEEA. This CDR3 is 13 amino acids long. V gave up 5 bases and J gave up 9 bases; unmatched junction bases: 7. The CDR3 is CASSIRLAGEQFF. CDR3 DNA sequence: TGTGCCAGCAGCATCAGACTAGCCGGTGAGCAGTTCTTC. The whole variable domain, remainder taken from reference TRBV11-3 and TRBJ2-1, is EAGVVQSPRYKIIEKKQPVAFWCNPISGHNTLYWYLQNLGQGPELLIRYENEEAVDDSQLPKDRFSAERLKGVDSTLKIQPAELGDSAVYLCASSIRLAGEQFFGPGTRLTVL.

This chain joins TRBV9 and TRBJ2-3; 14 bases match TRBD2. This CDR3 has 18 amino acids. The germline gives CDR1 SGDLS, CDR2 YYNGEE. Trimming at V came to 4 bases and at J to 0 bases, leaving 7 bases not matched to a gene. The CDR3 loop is CASSPGLAGVLSTDTQYF. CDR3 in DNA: TGTGCCAGCAGCCCGGGACTAGCGGGAGTTCTAAGCACAGATACGCAGTATTTT.

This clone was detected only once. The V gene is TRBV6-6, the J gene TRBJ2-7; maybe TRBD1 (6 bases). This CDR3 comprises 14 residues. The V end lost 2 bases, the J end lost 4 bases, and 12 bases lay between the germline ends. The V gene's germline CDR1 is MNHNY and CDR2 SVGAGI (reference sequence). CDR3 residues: CASSYGTRSYEQYF. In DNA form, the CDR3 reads TGTGCCAGCAGTTACGGGACACGGTCGTACGAGCAGTACTTC.

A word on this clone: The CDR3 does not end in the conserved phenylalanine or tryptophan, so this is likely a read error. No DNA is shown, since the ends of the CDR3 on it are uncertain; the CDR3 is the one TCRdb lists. CDR3 in amino acids: CASSRQDAI. The chain recombines TRBV19 with TRBJ1-1; the table's D call, TRBD1, was not checked against the DNA. The CDR3 region is 9 residues in length, termini included. Germline V CDR1 and CDR2: LNHDA, SQIVND (reference sequence).

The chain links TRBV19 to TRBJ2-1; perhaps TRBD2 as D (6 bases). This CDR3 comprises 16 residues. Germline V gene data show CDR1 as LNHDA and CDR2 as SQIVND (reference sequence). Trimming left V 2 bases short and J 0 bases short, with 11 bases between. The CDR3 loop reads CASSIPSESSYNEQFF. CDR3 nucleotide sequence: TGTGCCAGTAGTATACCTAGCGAGAGCTCCTACAATGAGCAGTTCTTC.

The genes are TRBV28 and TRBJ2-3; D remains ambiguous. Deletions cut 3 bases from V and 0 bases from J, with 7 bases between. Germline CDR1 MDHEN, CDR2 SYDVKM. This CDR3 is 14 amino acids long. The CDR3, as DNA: TGTGCCAGCAGTTTGGTCACTAGCACAGATACGCAGTATTTT. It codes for CASSLVTSTDTQYF. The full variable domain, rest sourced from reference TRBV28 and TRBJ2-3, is DVKVTQSSRYLVKRTGEKVFLECVQDMDHENMFWYRQDPGLGLRLIYFSYDVKMKEKGDIPEGYSVSREKKERFSLILESASTNQTSMYLCASSLVTSTDTQYFGPGTRLTVL.

For the CDR3, the DNA is TGTGCCAGCAGTCTTCAAACCCCGGGACAGGGGGTTCATGGCTACACCTTC. It codes for CASSLQTPGQGVHGYTF. This chain links TRBV28 with TRBJ1-2; 11 bases line up with TRBD1. The CDR3 is 17 residues long. Per germline, CDR1 MDHEN and CDR2 SYDVKM. After removal of 5 bases from V and 6 bases from J, the junction contained 14 bases not matched to a gene.

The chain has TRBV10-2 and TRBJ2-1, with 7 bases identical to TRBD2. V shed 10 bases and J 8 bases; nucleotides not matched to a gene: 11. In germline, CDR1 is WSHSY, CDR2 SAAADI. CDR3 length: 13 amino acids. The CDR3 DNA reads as TGCGCCACAAGGGACTCGGGGGGTCATGAGCAGTTCTTC. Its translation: CATRDSGGHEQFF.

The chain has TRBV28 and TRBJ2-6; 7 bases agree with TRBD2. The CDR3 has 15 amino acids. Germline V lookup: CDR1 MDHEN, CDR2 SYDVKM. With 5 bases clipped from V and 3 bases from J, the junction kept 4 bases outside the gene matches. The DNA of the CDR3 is TGTGCCAGCAGTGGGGGGGAAGTTGGGGCCAACGTCCTGACTTTC. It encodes CASSGGEVGANVLTF.